Listed below are T cell receptor beta chains from one sample, sequenced in a study of T-cell memory formation after mild COVID-19. Each CDR3 protein gets one entry after TCRdb re-called the 5' RACE reads with MiXCR. This sample has approximately 430,000 distinct CDR3 sequences; around a quarter occur once, and the top ten carry around 13%. Sequencing used PBMCs or a T cell subset sorted from them (not recorded which). The origin of the receptors is an adult woman who had mild COVID-19 (a few samples of this study predate the infection). Cell type and time point are not known. CDR3s include the opening cysteine and the closing phenylalanine or tryptophan. A D gene is named only where the DNA matches it firmly. Clone size is given for some rows only: seen once, a few or many times, or a class if the clone is expanded.

J gene,clone size,CDR3 length,D gene,V gene,CDR3 DNA,CDR3 protein
TRBJ2-7,-,18,TRBD2,TRBV5-1,TGCGCCAGCAGTCTGGACCCGGGACTAGCGGGGGGAAACTACGAGCAGTACTTC,CASSLDPGLAGGNYEQYF
TRBJ1-2,few,15,-,TRBV12-3/TRBV12-4,TGTGCCAGCAGTCAAGTCGTGGGAAGAGGCTATGGCTACACCTTC,CASSQVVGRGYGYTF
TRBJ2-3,few,15,-,TRBV24-1,TGTGCCACCAGTCGGGGGACAGCTAGCACAGATACGCAGTATTTT,CATSRGTASTDTQYF
TRBJ2-1,few,15,TRBD2,TRBV9,TGTGCCAGCAGCGTAAGCGCGGGAGGGTCGGATGAGCAGTTCTTC,CASSVSAGGSDEQFF
TRBJ2-2,-,14,-,TRBV10-3,TGTGCCATCGGCCGGGACGCGAACACCGGGGAGCTGTTTTTT,CAIGRDANTGELFF
TRBJ1-4,-,14,TRBD1,TRBV7-9,TGTGCCAGCAGCCCGGGACAGGGAGATGAAAAACTGTTTTTT,CASSPGQGDEKLFF
TRBJ1-2,-,13,TRBD1,TRBV6-1,TGTGCCAGCCAGGTGGGACAGGCTGTAGGCTACACTTTC,CASQVGQAVGYTF
TRBJ2-1,once,14,-,TRBV12-5,TGTGCTAGTGGTATCTCTCTGAACGCCAATGAGCAGTTCTTC,CASGISLNANEQFF
TRBJ2-1,few,16,TRBD2,TRBV25-1,TGTGCCAGCACTCTCCCTCGCGGGAGTAACGACAATGAGCAGTTCTTC,CASTLPRGSNDNEQFF
TRBJ2-3,few,13,-,TRBV10-3,TGTGCCATCAGTGAATTAGGGCCAGATACGCAGTATTTT,CAISELGPDTQYF
TRBJ2-3,-,15,-,TRBV12-3/TRBV12-4,TGTGCCAGCAGTAACCCCTACGCTGCCACAGATACGCAGTATTTT,CASSNPYAATDTQYF
TRBJ2-7,-,13,-,TRBV7-6,TGTGCCAGCAGCCCCGGGGGGCGGGACGAGCAGTACTTC,CASSPGGRDEQYF
TRBJ1-1,-,20,-,TRBV15,TGTGCCACCAGCAGAGATATATGGGGGGCGCGGGAACACATGAACACTGAAGCTTTCTTT,CATSRDIWGAREHMNTEAFF
TRBJ2-7,-,14,TRBD1,TRBV12-3/TRBV12-4,TGTGCCAGCAGTCTGCGACAGGGGGCGCGGGAGCAGTACTTC,CASSLRQGAREQYF
TRBJ2-1,-,15,-,TRBV12-3/TRBV12-4,TGTGCCAGCAGTTCAACCGGGGACTCCTACAATGAGCAGTTCTTC,CASSSTGDSYNEQFF
TRBJ1-5,-,14,-,TRBV27,TGTGCCAGCAGTTTTTCGGGAACCCAGCAGCCCCAGCATTTT,CASSFSGTQQPQHF
TRBJ2-2,-,16,TRBD2,TRBV6-5,TGTGCCAGCAGTCGCGGACTAGCGAGAATCACCGGGGAGCTGTTTTTT,CASSRGLARITGELFF
TRBJ2-4,-,20,-,TRBV6-6,TGTGCCAGCAGTTCGAGCAGGTCGCCCCGGTTGAAACTAGCCAAAAACATTCAGTACTTC,CASSSSRSPRLKLAKNIQYF
TRBJ2-5,-,13,-,TRBV12-3/TRBV12-4,TGTGCCAGCAGTTCCGGGCCTGCGGAGACCCAGTACTTC,CASSSGPAETQYF
TRBJ2-3,-,17,TRBD2,TRBV2,TGTGCCAGCAGTGAAGCGCGGCTAGCGGGGACCACAGATACGCAGTATTTT,CASSEARLAGTTDTQYF
TRBJ2-1,-,15,TRBD2,TRBV4-3,TGCGCCAGCAGCCACGGCGGGAGGGCCCAAAATGAGCAGTTCTTC,CASSHGGRAQNEQFF
TRBJ2-5,-,14,TRBD2,TRBV9,TGTGCCAGCAGCCAAGCGGGGGGCCCTGAGACCCAGTACTTC,CASSQAGGPETQYF
TRBJ1-1,few,13,-,TRBV7-9,TGTGCCAGCAGCGCTCCGAGGGGTACTGAAGCTTTCTTT,CASSAPRGTEAFF
TRBJ2-7,-,13,-,TRBV29-1,TGCAGCGTCACCGGGACATTTCCCTACGAGCAGTACTTC,CSVTGTFPYEQYF
TRBJ1-3,-,15,-,TRBV7-3,TGTGCCAGCAGCCCACAAGGAGGAGCCAGAAACACCATATATTTT,CASSPQGGARNTIYF
TRBJ2-3,-,14,-,TRBV12-3/TRBV12-4,TGTGCCAGCAGAAAGGAGCTAGCCGCGGATACGCAGTATTTT,CASRKELAADTQYF
TRBJ1-1,-,12,TRBD1,TRBV20-1,TGCAGTGTCTCACAGGGGAAGTCTGAAGCTTTCTTT,CSVSQGKSEAFF
TRBJ2-1,-,16,TRBD2,TRBV7-8,TGTGCCAGCAGCTTAGAGCCTAGCGGGCATACTAATGAGCAGTTCTTC,CASSLEPSGHTNEQFF
TRBJ2-4,few,17,TRBD1,TRBV4-1,TGCGCCAGCAGCCACCGCGAGACCGGGACAGACAAAAACATTCAGTACTTC,CASSHRETGTDKNIQYF
TRBJ2-7,-,14,-,TRBV12-3/TRBV12-4,TGTGCCAGCAGTCTGGGGACACGGACCTACGAGCAGTACTTC,CASSLGTRTYEQYF
TRBJ2-5,-,15,-,TRBV7-9,TGTGCCAGCAGCTTACGCCCGACAGACCAAGAGACCCAGTACTTC,CASSLRPTDQETQYF
TRBJ2-3,-,14,-,TRBV9,TGTGCCAGCAGCGTAGGCGGGATCACAGATACGCAGTATTTT,CASSVGGITDTQYF
TRBJ1-1,-,14,-,TRBV19,TGTGCCAGTAGATCCAGACTGCAGAACACTGAAGCTTTCTTT,CASRSRLQNTEAFF